This T cell receptor beta chain was sequenced for a study of CD8+CD57+ T cells in acquired aplastic anemia. The wider study: Average DNA yield from sorted CD4+ and CD8+ cells was approximately 3 ug.

The table lists this clonotype with a count of one. The antigen remains undetermined. Study-wide findings and caveats: Overlap between patients and controls comprised about 28 CD8+ CDR3 sequences.

Germline-derived CDR1 and CDR2 are SNHLY and FYNNEI. Trimming left V 0 bases short and J 0 bases short, with 12 bases between. This CDR3 has 17 residues. Genomic DNA was employed as the template in profiling TCR beta VDJ and CDR3. TCRdb reprocessed the reads with MiXCR, giving one entry per CDR3 protein. Among under 350,000 distinct CDR3 sequences listed, 50% to 70% were seen once. Sequenced sample: sorted CD4+, CD8+, or CD8+CD57+ T cells (not recorded which) from PBMCs. V is TRBV2 and J is TRBJ2-1; no reliable D call. This receptor was taken from a human donor with severe aplastic anemia or a healthy control (not recorded which). CDR3 sequence: CASSEAMGKSSYNEQFF. In nucleotides, the CDR3 is TGTGCCAGCAGTGAAGCGATGGGGAAGAGCTCCTACAATGAGCAGTTCTTC.